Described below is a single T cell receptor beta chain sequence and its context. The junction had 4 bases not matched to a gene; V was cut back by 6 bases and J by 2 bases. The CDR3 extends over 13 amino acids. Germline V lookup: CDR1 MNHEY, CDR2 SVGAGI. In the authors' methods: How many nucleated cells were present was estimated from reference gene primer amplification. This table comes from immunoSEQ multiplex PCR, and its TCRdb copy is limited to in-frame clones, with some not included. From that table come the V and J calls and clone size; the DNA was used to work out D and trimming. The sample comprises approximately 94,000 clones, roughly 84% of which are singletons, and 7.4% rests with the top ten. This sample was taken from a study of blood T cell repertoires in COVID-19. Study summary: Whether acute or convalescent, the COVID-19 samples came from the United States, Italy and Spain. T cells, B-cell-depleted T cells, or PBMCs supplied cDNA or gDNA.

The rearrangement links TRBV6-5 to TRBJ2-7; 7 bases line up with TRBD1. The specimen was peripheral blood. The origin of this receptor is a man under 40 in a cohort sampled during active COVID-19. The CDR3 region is CASSLTGTYEQYF. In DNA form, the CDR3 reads TGTGCCAGCAGCCTGACAGGGACCTACGAGCAGTACTTC.